The entry that follows covers one T cell receptor beta chain sequence. Its antigen is as yet unknown. This sample was taken from a study of cytomegalovirus exposure and HLA in healthy donors. V lost 2 bases, J lost 5 bases, and 10 bases stayed unmatched. This CDR3 is 16 amino acids long. Germline V lookup: CDR1 MNHEY, CDR2 SMNVEV (reference sequence). Whole-study results and caveats: A missense variant in DCLRE1C was later tied to TCR beta V- and J-gene trimming. Reportedly, TCR beta sequences accurately predicted HLA-A and HLA-B alleles in most subjects. Associated with HLA alleles at 0.05 false discovery rate in a later analysis were 17,000 or so TCR beta sequences. Later on, an analysis found that several of the most significant clusters appeared to be linked to common viral pathogens, which included parvovirus B19.

Amplification used 60 Vbeta primers and 13 Jbeta primers. Profiled with immunoSEQ multiplex PCR; TCRdb holds only in-frame clones, not every one. The sample lists 130,000 or so clones, less than 80% occurring once. The rearrangement joins TRBV27 to TRBJ2-7; TRBD2 aligns across 9 bases. The TCR sequence derives from a man between 35 and 55 years old in good health and CMV-seropositive. Source material: PBMCs. CDR3 DNA sequence: TGTGCCAGCAGTTTAATCCGTGCGGGAGGGCCCGACGAGCAGTACTTC. Protein product: CASSLIRAGGPDEQYF.